Presented here are 26 T cell receptor beta chains from one specimen sequenced in a study of cytomegalovirus exposure and HLA in healthy donors. It was with 60 Vbeta and 13 Jbeta primers that the PCR ran. TCRdb keeps only in-frame clones here, not all; method: immunoSEQ multiplex PCR. The sample contains about 120,000 clones, roughly 69% of which appear only once. Sequenced: PBMCs. These TCRs come from a human donor in good health.

The chain combines TRBV29-1 with TRBJ2-7; the D is unclear. Trimming left V 3 bases short and J 0 bases short, with 6 bases between. The CDR3 length is 12 residues. Germline V lookup: CDR1 SQVTM, CDR2 ANQGSEA. CDR3 coding DNA: TGCAGCGTTGAGGCACCCTCCTACGAGCAGTACTTC. Encoded protein: CSVEAPSYEQYF.

V gene TRBV19 combines with J gene TRBJ2-6, with TRBD1 identical over 12 bases. The J segment lost 1 base and the V segment lost 8 bases, leaving 9 bases of the junction unmatched. In germline, CDR1 is LNHDA, CDR2 SQIVND (reference sequence). The CDR3 extends over 18 amino acids. The CDR3 loop reads CASPSGQGAPSGANVLTF. The CDR3 DNA follows: TGTGCCAGTCCTTCGGGACAGGGGGCTCCTTCTGGGGCCAACGTCCTGACTTTC.

The rearrangement links TRBV5-1 to TRBJ2-1, with 9 bases that match TRBD2. The CDR3 contains 16 residues. CDR1 and CDR2 from the germline V gene are SGHRS and YFSETQ. The ends lost 4 bases at V and 0 bases at J; junction bases unmatched: 5. CDR3 in amino acids: CASSPQTSGSYNEQFF. The CDR3 DNA is TGCGCCAGCAGCCCCCAGACTAGCGGCTCCTACAATGAGCAGTTCTTC.

The chain links TRBV15 to TRBJ1-1; D is unclear. Germline CDR1 and CDR2: LNHNV and YYDKDF (reference sequence). The CDR3 extends over 14 amino acids. The V end lost 3 bases, the J end lost 0 bases, and 8 bases lay between the germline ends. The CDR3 loop is CATSRQDMNTEAFF. CDR3 nucleotides: TGTGCCACCAGCAGGCAAGACATGAACACTGAAGCTTTCTTT.

The V and J genes are TRBV19 and TRBJ1-4, with 8 nucleotides matching TRBD1. This CDR3 has 14 residues. V was clipped by 9 bases and J by 8 bases; unmatched bases: 11. Germline loops: CDR1 LNHDA, CDR2 SQIVND (reference sequence). For the CDR3, the DNA is TGTGCCAGCTGTCCTCTTGGACAGGGCGAAAAACTGTTTTTT. It yields the protein CASCPLGQGEKLFF.

This chain uses TRBV28 with TRBJ2-7, with D possibly TRBD1 on 5 matching bases. CDR3 length: 11 residues. V lost 6 bases and J 7 bases, leaving 10 bases between the germline ends. Looked up from germline, CDR1 is MDHEN and CDR2 is SYDVKM. In DNA form, the CDR3 reads TGTGCCAGCAGCGGAAACAGGGAGCAGTACTTC. It encodes CASSGNREQYF.

The CDR3 coding sequence is TGTGCCAGCAGAGTAGGGGCAACTAATGAAAAACTGTTTTTT. Translating gives CASRVGATNEKLFF. The V gene is TRBV2, the J gene TRBJ1-4; maybe TRBD1 (5 bases). V gave up 6 bases and J gave up 0 bases, with 8 bases separating them. In germline, CDR1 is SNHLY, CDR2 FYNNEI. The CDR3 extends over 14 amino acids.

The chain joins TRBV2 to TRBJ1-2, with D tentatively TRBD1 (6 bases). CDR1 is SNHLY and CDR2 is FYNNEI in the germline V gene. The CDR3 is made up of 16 amino acids. V was pared by 6 bases and J by 6 bases, with 23 bases between. CDR3 coding DNA: TGTGCCAGCAGCTCCCCCGGGCGACAGGCCCCCCATGGCTACACCTTC. It encodes CASSSPGRQAPHGYTF.

In nucleotides, the CDR3 is TGTGCCAGCAGTTCAATTTCCCCCGGGGGGGCGGGGTTGACCGGGGAGCTGTTTTTT. Translating it yields CASSSISPGGAGLTGELFF. The chain uses TRBV28 and TRBJ2-2; 8 bases match TRBD2. The CDR3 has 19 amino acids. Germline lookup yields CDR1 MDHEN and CDR2 SYDVKM. V shed 4 bases, J shed 5 bases, and the junction held 18 bases outside the gene matches.

This chain connects TRBV13 to TRBJ2-7; no clear D. Germline V gives CDR1 PRHDT, CDR2 FYEKMQ (reference sequence). Trimming pared 7 bases from V and 0 bases from J, leaving 13 bases between. The CDR3 has 14 residues. CDR3: CASKEGDFSYEQYF. CDR3 nucleotide sequence: TGTGCCAGCAAAGAAGGCGACTTCTCCTACGAGCAGTACTTC.

The gene calls are TRBV27 and TRBJ2-5; D may be TRBD2 (6 bases). The CDR3 is 14 residues long. V lost 6 bases and J lost 1, with 12 bases in between. CDR1 is MNHEY and CDR2 is SMNVEV in the germline V gene (reference sequence). As DNA, the CDR3 is TGTGCCAGCAGCATGGGGACTGGCCAAGAGACCCAGTACTTC. The encoded protein is CASSMGTGQETQYF.

This clone was seen only a few times. In DNA form, the CDR3 reads TGTGCCAGCAGTGAAGGGACAGGGAACACCGGGGAGCTGTTTTTT. It yields the protein CASSEGTGNTGELFF. The chain uses TRBV6-4 and TRBJ2-2, with 8 bases aligning to TRBD1. V was clipped by 3 bases and J by 1 base; unmatched bases: 1. The length of the CDR3 is 15 residues. Germline V gives CDR1 MRHNA, CDR2 SNTAGT.

The chain has TRBV5-1 and TRBJ2-1, with D perhaps TRBD2 (5 bases). The CDR3 runs 14 residues. Trimming stripped 5 bases from V and 8 bases from J, with 17 bases between. CDR1 and CDR2 from the germline V gene are SGHRS and YFSETQ. The CDR3 DNA reads as TGCGCCAGCAGGTTAGGGCTAGCTGGCGATGAGCAGTTCTTC. Encoded protein: CASRLGLAGDEQFF.

The chain employs TRBV28 and TRBJ1-2, with TRBD1 matching over 12 bases. J was trimmed by 8 bases and V by 7 bases; bases with no gene match: 14. Germline V gene lookup returns CDR1 MDHEN and CDR2 SYDVKM. The CDR3 runs to 16 residues. CDR3 amino acids: CASTPLPGQGAGGYTF. The CDR3 bases are TGTGCCAGCACTCCACTACCGGGACAGGGGGCGGGCGGCTACACCTTC.

The chain joins TRBV27 to TRBJ1-5; D possibly corresponds to TRBD1 (6 bases). Germline CDR1 reads MNHEY; CDR2 reads SMNVEV (reference sequence). The CDR3 sequence is 17 residues long. Trimming cost V 6 bases and J 0 bases, with 18 bases left between them. The CDR3 sequence: CASRKKPGHYSNQPQHF. The CDR3 DNA reads TGTGCCAGCAGGAAAAAACCGGGACACTATAGCAATCAGCCCCAGCATTTT.

The CDR3 protein is CASSLRDSYSYNEQFF. The CDR3 bases are TGTGCCAGCAGCTTAAGGGACTCTTACTCCTACAATGAGCAGTTCTTC. The chain has TRBV7-8 and TRBJ2-1, with a weak D call TRBD2 (6 bases). The CDR3 extends over 16 amino acids. The germline V and J ends were trimmed by 2 bases and 0 bases, with 11 bases remaining between them. The germline CDR1 and CDR2 sequences are SGHVS and FQNEAQ.

The V and J genes are TRBV11-2 and TRBJ2-3; D perhaps matches TRBD2 (6 bases). Germline V CDR1 and CDR2: SGHAT, FQNNGV. Trimming shortened V by 0 bases and J by 2 bases, and 9 bases separated the two germline ends. The CDR3 consists of 15 residues. The chain's CDR3 is CASSLEAGNTDTQYF. Here the CDR3 DNA reads TGTGCCAGCAGCTTAGAGGCGGGAAACACAGATACGCAGTATTTT.

The genes are TRBV6-6 and TRBJ1-5; TRBD1 aligns across 7 bases. This CDR3 has 15 residues. Looked up from germline, CDR1 is MNHNY and CDR2 is SVGAGI (reference sequence). With 5 bases clipped from V and 3 bases from J, the junction kept 7 bases outside the gene matches. CDR3 sequence: CASSTDRVVNQPQHF. Here the CDR3 DNA reads TGTGCCAGCAGTACAGACAGGGTGGTCAATCAGCCCCAGCATTTT.

The DNA for the CDR3 is TGTGCCACCAGCACCCGGACTAGCGGGAGAGGGCGCACAGATACGCAGTATTTT. Amino acid sequence: CATSTRTSGRGRTDTQYF. This rearrangement joins TRBV15 to TRBJ2-3, with 13 bases fitting TRBD2. This CDR3 has 18 amino acids. Germline V gives CDR1 LNHNV, CDR2 YYDKDF (reference sequence). V lost 4 bases, J lost 1 base, and 8 bases stayed unmatched.

This clone has only a few counts. This chain uses TRBV4-3 with TRBJ2-2, with D possibly being TRBD1 (5 bases). The germline V gene has CDR1 LGHNA and CDR2 YSLEER. The CDR3 length is 16 residues. The V end lost 0 bases, the J end lost 1 base, and 9 bases lay between the germline ends. CDR3 in amino acids: CASSQDKRGNTGELFF. The CDR3 nucleotides are TGCGCCAGCAGCCAAGATAAAAGGGGGAACACCGGGGAGCTGTTTTTT.

The chain recombines TRBV5-4 with TRBJ2-3; 10 bases agree with TRBD2. Trimming took 6 bases from V and 5 from J; bases not matched to a gene: 9. Germline V CDR1 and CDR2: SGHNT, YYREEE (reference sequence). CDR3 length: 15 residues. The CDR3 DNA reads TGTGCCAGCACCCTAGCGGGAGTCAGTCAAGATACGCAGTATTTT. Amino acids: CASTLAGVSQDTQYF.

This clone was seen more than once but under ten times. The V call is TRBV7-9, the J call TRBJ2-1; 9 bases are shared with TRBD2. The CDR3 contains 19 residues. V trimming: 1 base; J trimming: 0 bases; junction bases outside the gene matches: 10. Germline CDR1 and CDR2: SEHNR and FQNEAQ (reference sequence). CDR3 protein: CASSLDGELAGVSYNEQFF. For the CDR3, the DNA is TGTGCCAGCAGCTTAGACGGCGAATTAGCGGGAGTCTCCTACAATGAGCAGTTCTTC.

This clone was observed a handful of times. This chain uses TRBV2 with TRBJ1-4; maybe TRBD1 (6 bases). V lost 7 bases, J lost 8 bases, and 23 bases lay in between. There are 16 residues in the CDR3. Germline V gene data show CDR1 as SNHLY and CDR2 as FYNNEI. CDR3 loop: CASTSGTLPGQEKLFF. CDR3 sequence (DNA): TGTGCCAGCACTTCCGGGACACTCCCCGGGCAGGAAAAACTGTTTTTT.

This chain joins TRBV5-4 and TRBJ2-1; perhaps TRBD1 as D (7 bases). The V end was cut by 4 bases, the J end by 7 bases, with 21 bases between. This CDR3 region has 16 residues. From germline, CDR1 is SGHNT and CDR2 YYREEE (reference sequence). CDR3 sequence reads: CASSLTQGVGGNEQFF. The DNA of the CDR3 is TGTGCCAGCAGCCTCACCCAGGGGGTCGGAGGGAATGAGCAGTTCTTC.

This clone came up a few times. The chain employs TRBV30 and TRBJ1-3; a weak D match, TRBD1 (5 bases). The germline V and J ends were trimmed by 0 bases and 4 bases, with 13 bases remaining between them. This CDR3 has 15 residues. The germline V gene encodes CDR1 GTSNPN and CDR2 SVGIG (reference sequence). DNA of the CDR3: TGTGCCTGGAGTGTACCAAGGGGCCAGGGAAACACCATATATTTT. It translates to CAWSVPRGQGNTIYF.

The table lists this clone with a few counts. J is TRBJ1-4 and V is TRBV5-1; weak D call: TRBD1 (5 bases). The germline CDR1 and CDR2 sequences are SGHRS and YFSETQ. V gave up 2 bases and J gave up 7 bases, with 18 bases separating them. The CDR3 sequence is 16 residues long. The CDR3, as DNA: TGCGCCAGCAGCTTCTCTCCAGGGTTGACGGGTGAAAAACTGTTTTTT. Its protein is CASSFSPGLTGEKLFF.